This TCR beta chain came from a study of OX40 agonist ivuxolimab in advanced cancers. Germline loops: CDR1 MNHEY, CDR2 SMNVEV (reference sequence). V lost 3 bases and J lost 0, with 23 bases in between. The CDR3 spans 19 residues. Sequenced by immunoSEQ multiplex PCR; TCRdb stores in-frame clones only, minus some. The sample records tens of thousands of clones, 85% to 90% being singletons. J is TRBJ1-1 and V is TRBV27, with D hard to call. The sample consisted of CD4+ or CD8+ T cells sorted from blood, taken in a trial of the OX40 agonist ivuxolimab. This TCR came from an adult with an advanced solid tumor such as melanoma, head and neck, liver or kidney cancer. The CDR3 spells CASSFQILASDGMNTEAFF. The CDR3 DNA reads as TGTGCCAGCAGTTTCCAAATACTAGCCAGTGACGGAATGAACACTGAAGCTTTCTTT.